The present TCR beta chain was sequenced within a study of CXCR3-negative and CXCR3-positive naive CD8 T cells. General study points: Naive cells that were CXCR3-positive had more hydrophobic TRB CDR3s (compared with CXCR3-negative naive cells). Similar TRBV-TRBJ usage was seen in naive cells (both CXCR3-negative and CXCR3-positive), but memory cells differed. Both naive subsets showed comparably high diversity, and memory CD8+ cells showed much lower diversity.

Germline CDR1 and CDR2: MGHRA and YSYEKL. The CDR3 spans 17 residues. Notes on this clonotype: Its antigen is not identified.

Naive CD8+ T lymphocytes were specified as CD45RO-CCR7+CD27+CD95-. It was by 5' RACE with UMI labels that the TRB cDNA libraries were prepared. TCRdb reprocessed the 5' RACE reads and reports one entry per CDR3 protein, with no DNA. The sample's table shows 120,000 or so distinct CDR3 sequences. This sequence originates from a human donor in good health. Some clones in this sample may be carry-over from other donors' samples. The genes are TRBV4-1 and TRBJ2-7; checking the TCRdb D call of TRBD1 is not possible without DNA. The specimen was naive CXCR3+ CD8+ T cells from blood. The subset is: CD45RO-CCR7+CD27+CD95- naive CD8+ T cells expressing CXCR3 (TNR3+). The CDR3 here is CASSQGPEEDRAYEQYF.